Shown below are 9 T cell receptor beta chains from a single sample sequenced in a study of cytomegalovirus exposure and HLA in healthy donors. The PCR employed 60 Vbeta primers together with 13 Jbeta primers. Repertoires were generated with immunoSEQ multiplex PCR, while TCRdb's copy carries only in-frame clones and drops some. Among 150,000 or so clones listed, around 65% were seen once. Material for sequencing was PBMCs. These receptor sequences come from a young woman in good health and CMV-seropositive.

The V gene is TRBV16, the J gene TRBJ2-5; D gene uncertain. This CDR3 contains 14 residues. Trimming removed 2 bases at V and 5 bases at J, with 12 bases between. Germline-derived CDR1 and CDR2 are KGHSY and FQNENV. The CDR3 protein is CASSQGQLYETQYF. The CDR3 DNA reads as TGTGCCAGCAGCCAAGGGCAGCTTTACGAGACCCAGTACTTC.

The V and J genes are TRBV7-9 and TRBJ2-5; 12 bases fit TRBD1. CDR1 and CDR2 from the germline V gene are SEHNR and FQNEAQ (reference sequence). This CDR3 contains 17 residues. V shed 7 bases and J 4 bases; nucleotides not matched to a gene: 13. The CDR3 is CASTDLEGTGGSETQYF. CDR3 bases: TGTGCCAGCACCGACTTGGAGGGGACAGGGGGCTCAGAGACCCAGTACTTC.

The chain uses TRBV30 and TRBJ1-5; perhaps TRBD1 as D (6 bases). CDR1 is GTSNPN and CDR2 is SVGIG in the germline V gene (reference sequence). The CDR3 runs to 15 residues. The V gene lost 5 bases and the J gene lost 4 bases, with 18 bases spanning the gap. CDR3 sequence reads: CAWSNRDTQNQPQHF. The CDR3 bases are TGTGCCTGGTCCAACCGGGACACCCAAAATCAGCCCCAGCATTTT.

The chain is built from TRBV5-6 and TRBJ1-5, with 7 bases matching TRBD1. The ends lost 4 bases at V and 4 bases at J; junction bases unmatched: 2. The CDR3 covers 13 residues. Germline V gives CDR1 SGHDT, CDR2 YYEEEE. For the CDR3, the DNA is TGTGCCAGCAGCCAGACAGGGAATCAGCCCCAGCATTTT. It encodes CASSQTGNQPQHF.

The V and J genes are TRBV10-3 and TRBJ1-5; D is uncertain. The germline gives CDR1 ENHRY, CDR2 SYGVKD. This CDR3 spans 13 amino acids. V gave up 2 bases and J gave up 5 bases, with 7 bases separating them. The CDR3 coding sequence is TGTGCCATCAGTGAGACTTCGGATCAGCCCCAGCATTTT. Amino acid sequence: CAISETSDQPQHF.

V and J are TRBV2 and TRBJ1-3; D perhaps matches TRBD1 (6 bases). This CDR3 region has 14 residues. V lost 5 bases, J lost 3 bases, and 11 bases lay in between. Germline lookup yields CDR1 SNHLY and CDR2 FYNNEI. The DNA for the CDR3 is TGTGCCAGCAGTTGGGGGCTGAATGGAAACACCATATATTTT. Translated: CASSWGLNGNTIYF.

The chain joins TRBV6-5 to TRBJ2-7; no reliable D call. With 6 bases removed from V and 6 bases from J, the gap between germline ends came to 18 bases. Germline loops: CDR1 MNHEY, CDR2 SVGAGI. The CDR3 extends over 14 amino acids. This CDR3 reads CASSPARLSGEQYF. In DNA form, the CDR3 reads TGTGCCAGCAGCCCAGCGCGGTTATCGGGCGAGCAGTACTTC.

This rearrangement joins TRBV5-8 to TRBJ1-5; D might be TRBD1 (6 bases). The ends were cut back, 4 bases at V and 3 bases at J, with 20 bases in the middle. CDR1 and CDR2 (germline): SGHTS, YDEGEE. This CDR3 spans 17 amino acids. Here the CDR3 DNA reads TGTGCCAGCAGCGGAAGCCGACAGGACCTCTCCAATCAGCCCCAGCATTTT. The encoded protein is CASSGSRQDLSNQPQHF.

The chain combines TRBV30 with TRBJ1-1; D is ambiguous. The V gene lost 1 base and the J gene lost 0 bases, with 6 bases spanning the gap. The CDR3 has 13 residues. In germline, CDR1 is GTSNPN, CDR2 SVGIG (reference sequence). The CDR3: CAWSDTMNTEAFF. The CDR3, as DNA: TGTGCCTGGAGTGACACGATGAACACTGAAGCTTTCTTT.